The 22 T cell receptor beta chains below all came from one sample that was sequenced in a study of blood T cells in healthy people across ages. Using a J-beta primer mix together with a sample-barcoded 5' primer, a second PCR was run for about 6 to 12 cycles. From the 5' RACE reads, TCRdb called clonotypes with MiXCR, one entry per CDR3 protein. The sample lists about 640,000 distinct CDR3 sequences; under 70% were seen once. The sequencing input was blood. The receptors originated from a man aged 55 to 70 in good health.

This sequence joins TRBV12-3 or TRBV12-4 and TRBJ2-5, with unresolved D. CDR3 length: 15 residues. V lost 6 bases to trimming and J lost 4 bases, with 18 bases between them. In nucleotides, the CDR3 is TGTGCCAGCAGACCTGACACCGAACCGAGAGAGACCCAGTACTTC. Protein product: CASRPDTEPRETQYF.

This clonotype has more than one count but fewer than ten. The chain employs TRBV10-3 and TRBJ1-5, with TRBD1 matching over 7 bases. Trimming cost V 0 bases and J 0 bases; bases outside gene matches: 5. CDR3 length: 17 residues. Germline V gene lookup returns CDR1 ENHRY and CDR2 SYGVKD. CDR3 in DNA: TGTGCCATCAGTGAGTCTCGTGGGACAGATAGCAATCAGCCCCAGCATTTT. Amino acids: CAISESRGTDSNQPQHF.

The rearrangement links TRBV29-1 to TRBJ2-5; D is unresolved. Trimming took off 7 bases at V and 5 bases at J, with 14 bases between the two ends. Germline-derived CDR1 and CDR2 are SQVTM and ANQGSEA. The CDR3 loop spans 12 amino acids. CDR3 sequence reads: CSARSLGETQYF. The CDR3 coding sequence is TGCAGCGCCCGGTCCCTCGGTGAGACCCAGTACTTC.

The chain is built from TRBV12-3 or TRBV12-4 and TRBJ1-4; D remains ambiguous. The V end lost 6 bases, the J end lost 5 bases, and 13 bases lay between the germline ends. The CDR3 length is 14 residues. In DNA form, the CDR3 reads TGTGCCAGCAGCCGCGACTGGAGGAATGAAAAACTGTTTTTT. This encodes CASSRDWRNEKLFF.

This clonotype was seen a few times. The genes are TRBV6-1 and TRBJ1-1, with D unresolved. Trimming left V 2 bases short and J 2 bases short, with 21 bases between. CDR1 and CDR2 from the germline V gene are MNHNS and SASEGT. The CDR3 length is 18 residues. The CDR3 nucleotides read TGTGCCAGCAGTGAAATGGTGAGCCGCCAAGGCCGAAACACTGAAGCTTTCTTT. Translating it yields CASSEMVSRQGRNTEAFF.

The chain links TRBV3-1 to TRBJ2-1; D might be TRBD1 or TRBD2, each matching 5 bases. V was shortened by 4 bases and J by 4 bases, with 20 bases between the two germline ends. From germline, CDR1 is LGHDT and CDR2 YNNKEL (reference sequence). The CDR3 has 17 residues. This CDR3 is CASSPKSWGRSYNEQFF. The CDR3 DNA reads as TGTGCCAGCAGCCCCAAGTCTTGGGGACGGAGTTACAATGAGCAGTTCTTC.

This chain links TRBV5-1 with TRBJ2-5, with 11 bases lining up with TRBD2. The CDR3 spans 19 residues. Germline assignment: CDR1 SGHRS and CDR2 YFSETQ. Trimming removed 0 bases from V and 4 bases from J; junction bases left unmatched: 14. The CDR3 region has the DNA TGCGCCAGCAGCTTGGACGGACAGACTAGCGGGGTTTTCCGAGAGACCCAGTACTTC. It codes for CASSLDGQTSGVFRETQYF.

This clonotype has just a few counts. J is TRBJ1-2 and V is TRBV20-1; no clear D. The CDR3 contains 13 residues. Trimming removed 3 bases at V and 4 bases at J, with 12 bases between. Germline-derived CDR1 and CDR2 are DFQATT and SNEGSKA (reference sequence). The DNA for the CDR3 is TGCAGTGCTAGGGACGGCTGGGGCTATGGCTACACCTTC. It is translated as CSARDGWGYGYTF.

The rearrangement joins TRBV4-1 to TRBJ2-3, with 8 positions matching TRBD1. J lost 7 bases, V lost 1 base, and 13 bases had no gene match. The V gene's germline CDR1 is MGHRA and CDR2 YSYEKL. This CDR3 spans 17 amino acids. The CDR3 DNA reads TGCGCCAGCAGCCAAGCCCCAGGGGGCGGGGTATCATATACGCAGTATTTT. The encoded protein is CASSQAPGGGVSYTQYF.

The CDR3 here is CASSLLPPRETQYF. The CDR3 DNA follows: TGTGCCAGCAGCTTATTACCACCCAGAGAGACCCAGTACTTC. The rearrangement links TRBV7-9 to TRBJ2-5; D not certain. Looked up from germline, CDR1 is SEHNR and CDR2 is FQNEAQ (reference sequence). CDR3 length: 14 amino acids. V was pared by 2 bases and J by 4 bases, with 11 bases between. Looking up the rest from reference TRBV7-9 and TRBJ2-5 gives the full variable domain: DTGVSQNPRHKITKRGQNVTFRCDPISEHNRLYWYRQTLGQGPEFLTYFQNEAQLEKSRLLSDRFSAERPKGSFSTLEIQRTEQGDSAMYLCASSLLPPRETQYFGPGTRLLVL.

CDR3 region: CASSHRRGPNVETQYF. CDR3 DNA: TGTGCCAGCAGCCACCGTCGGGGCCCGAACGTTGAGACCCAGTACTTC. V usage is TRBV16 and J usage is TRBJ2-5; either TRBD1 or TRBD2 may supply D (5 bases each). CDR1 is KGHSY and CDR2 is FQNENV in the germline V gene. The CDR3 spans 16 residues. The V gene lost 3 bases and the J gene lost 5 bases, with 19 bases spanning the gap. The complete variable domain, with remaining parts taken from reference TRBV16 and TRBJ2-5, reads GEEVAQTPKHLVRGEGQKAKLYCAPIKGHSYVFWYQQVLKNEFKFLISFQNENVFDETGMPKERFSAKCLPNSPCSLEIQATKLEDSAVYFCASSHRRGPNVETQYFGPGTRLLVL.

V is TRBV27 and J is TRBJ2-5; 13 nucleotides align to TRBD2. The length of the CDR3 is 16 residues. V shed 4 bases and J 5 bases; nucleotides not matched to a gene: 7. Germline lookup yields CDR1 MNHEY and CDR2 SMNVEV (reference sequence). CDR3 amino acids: CASSSPGLAGRETQYF. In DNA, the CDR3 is TGTGCCAGCAGTTCCCCGGGACTAGCGGGGAGGGAGACCCAGTACTTC.

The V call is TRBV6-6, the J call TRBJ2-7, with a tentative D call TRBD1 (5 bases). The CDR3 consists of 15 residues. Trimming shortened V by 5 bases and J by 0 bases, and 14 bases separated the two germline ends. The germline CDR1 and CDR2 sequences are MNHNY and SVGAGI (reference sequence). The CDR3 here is CASSPDSYFSYEQYF. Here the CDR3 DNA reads TGTGCCAGCAGTCCTGACAGTTATTTCTCCTACGAGCAGTACTTC.

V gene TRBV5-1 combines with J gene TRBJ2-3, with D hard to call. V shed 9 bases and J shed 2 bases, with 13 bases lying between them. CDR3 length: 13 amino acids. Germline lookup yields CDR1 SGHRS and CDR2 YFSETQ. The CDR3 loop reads CATSEGITDTQYF. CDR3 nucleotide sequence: TGCGCCACCTCGGAAGGGATCACAGATACGCAGTATTTT.

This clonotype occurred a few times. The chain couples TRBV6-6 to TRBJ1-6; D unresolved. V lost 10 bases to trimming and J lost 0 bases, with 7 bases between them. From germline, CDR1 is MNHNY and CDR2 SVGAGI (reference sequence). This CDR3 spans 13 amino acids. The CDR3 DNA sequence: TGTGCCACCCGCAGCTCCTATAATTCACCCCTCCACTTT. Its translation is CATRSSYNSPLHF.

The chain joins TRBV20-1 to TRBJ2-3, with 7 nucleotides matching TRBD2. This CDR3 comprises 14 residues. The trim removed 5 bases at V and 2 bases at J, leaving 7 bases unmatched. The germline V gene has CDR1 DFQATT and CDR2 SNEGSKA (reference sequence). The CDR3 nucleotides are TGCAGTGCTCGATCCAGCGGGATCACAGATACGCAGTATTTT. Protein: CSARSSGITDTQYF.

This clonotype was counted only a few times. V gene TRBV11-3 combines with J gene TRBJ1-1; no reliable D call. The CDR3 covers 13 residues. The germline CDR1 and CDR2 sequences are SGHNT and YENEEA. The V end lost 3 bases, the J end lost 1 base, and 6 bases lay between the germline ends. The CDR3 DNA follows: TGTGCCAGCAGCTTCCAGGAGAACACTGAAGCTTTCTTT. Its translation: CASSFQENTEAFF.

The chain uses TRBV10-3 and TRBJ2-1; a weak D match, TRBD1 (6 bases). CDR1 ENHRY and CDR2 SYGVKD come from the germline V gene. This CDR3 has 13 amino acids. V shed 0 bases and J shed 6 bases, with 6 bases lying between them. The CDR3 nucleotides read TGTGCCATCAGTGAGTCCAGGGGCAATGAGCAGTTCTTC. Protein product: CAISESRGNEQFF.

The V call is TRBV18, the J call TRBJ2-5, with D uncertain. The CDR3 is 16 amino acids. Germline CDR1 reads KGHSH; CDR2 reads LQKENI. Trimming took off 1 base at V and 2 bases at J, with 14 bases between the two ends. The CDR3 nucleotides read TGTGCCAGCTCACCACAGGAGACTGTTTCTCAAGAGACCCAGTACTTC. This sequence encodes CASSPQETVSQETQYF.

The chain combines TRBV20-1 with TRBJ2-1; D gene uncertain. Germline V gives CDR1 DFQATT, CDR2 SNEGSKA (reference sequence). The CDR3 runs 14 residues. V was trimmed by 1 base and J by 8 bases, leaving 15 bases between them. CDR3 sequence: CSARVEGPRDEQFF. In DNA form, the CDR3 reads TGCAGTGCTAGAGTAGAAGGCCCCAGAGATGAGCAGTTCTTC.

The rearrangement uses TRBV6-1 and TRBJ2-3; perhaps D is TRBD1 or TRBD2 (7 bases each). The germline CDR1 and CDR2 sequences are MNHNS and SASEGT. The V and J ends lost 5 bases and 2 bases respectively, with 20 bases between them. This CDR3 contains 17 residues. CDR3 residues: CASSPGGARTSTDTQYF. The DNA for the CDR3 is TGTGCCAGCAGTCCAGGGGGGGCTCGCACCTCCACAGATACGCAGTATTTT.

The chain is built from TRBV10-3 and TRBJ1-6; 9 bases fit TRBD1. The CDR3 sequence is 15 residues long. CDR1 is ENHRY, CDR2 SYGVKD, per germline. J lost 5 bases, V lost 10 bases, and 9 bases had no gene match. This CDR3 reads CATMRTGADNSPLHF. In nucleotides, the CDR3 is TGTGCCACCATGCGGACAGGGGCCGATAATTCACCCCTCCACTTT.